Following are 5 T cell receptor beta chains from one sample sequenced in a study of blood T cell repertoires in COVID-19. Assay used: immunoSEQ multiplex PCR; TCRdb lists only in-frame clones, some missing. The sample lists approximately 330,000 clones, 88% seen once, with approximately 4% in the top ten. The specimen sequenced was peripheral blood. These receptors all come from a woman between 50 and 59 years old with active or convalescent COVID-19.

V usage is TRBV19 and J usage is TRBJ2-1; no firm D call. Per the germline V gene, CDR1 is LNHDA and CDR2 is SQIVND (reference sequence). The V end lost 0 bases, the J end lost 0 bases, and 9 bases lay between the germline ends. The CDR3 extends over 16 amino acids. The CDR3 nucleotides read TGTGCCAGTAGTATAGATAGAGTTCGCTCCTACAATGAGCAGTTCTTC. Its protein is CASSIDRVRSYNEQFF.

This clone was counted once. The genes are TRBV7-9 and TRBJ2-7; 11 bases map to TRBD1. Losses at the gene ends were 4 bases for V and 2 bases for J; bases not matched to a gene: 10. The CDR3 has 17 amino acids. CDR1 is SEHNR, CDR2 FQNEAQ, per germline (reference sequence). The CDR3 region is CASSSRLPGQGAYEQYF. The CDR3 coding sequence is TGTGCCAGCAGCTCCCGACTTCCGGGACAGGGGGCCTACGAGCAGTACTTC. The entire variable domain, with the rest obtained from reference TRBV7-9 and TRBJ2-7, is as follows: DTGVSQNPRHKITKRGQNVTFRCDPISEHNRLYWYRQTLGQGPEFLTYFQNEAQLEKSRLLSDRFSAERPKGSFSTLEIQRTEQGDSAMYLCASSSRLPGQGAYEQYFGPGTRLTVT.

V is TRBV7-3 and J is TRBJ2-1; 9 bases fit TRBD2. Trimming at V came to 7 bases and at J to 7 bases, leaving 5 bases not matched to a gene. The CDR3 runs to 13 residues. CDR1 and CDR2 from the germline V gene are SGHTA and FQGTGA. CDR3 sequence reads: CASTSGGRNEQFF. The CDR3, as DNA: TGTGCCAGCACCAGCGGGGGGAGGAATGAGCAGTTCTTC.

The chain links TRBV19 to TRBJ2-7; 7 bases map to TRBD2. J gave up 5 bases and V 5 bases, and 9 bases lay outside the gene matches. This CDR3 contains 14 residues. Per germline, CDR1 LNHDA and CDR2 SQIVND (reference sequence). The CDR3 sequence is CASSSLGGTNEQYF. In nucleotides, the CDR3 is TGTGCCAGTAGTTCCCTCGGGGGGACCAACGAGCAGTACTTC.

As DNA, the CDR3 is TGTGCCACCAGTACGAGGACAGGGGGACCGAACACCGGGGAGCTGTTTTTT. Its protein is CATSTRTGGPNTGELFF. The chain links TRBV24-1 to TRBJ2-2; 10 positions match TRBD1. V shed 6 bases and J 0 bases; nucleotides not matched to a gene: 6. The CDR3 extends over 17 amino acids. The germline V gene encodes CDR1 KGHDR and CDR2 SFDVKD.